A single sample is the source of the 26 T cell receptor beta chains below, sequenced in a study of cytomegalovirus exposure and HLA in healthy donors. Primers included in the PCR were 60 Vbeta and 13 Jbeta primers. Libraries were prepared by immunoSEQ multiplex PCR; TCRdb keeps only in-frame clonotypes and omits some of them. This sample has 95,000 to 100,000 clones, with roughly three quarters found just once. Material for sequencing was PBMCs. The receptors come from a man aged 35 to 55 in good health and CMV-seronegative.

This chain connects TRBV5-1 to TRBJ1-2; a possible D gene is TRBD1 (6 bases). Germline V CDR1 and CDR2: SGHRS, YFSETQ. Trimming pared 1 base from V and 4 bases from J, leaving 17 bases between. This CDR3 is built from 16 residues. CDR3 protein: CASSLSPGDTPYGYTF. The CDR3 region has the DNA TGCGCCAGCAGCTTGTCCCCAGGGGATACTCCCTATGGCTACACCTTC.

The chain is built from TRBV27 and TRBJ2-7, with 7 bases lining up with TRBD1. V shed 5 bases, J shed 0 bases, and the junction held 7 bases outside the gene matches. Germline V CDR1 and CDR2: MNHEY, SMNVEV (reference sequence). This CDR3 is 15 amino acids long. In nucleotides, the CDR3 is TGTGCCAGCAGTAGAACGACAGGGAGCTCCTACGAGCAGTACTTC. Encoded protein: CASSRTTGSSYEQYF.

The chain uses TRBV11-2 and TRBJ2-3, with D possibly TRBD1 on 6 matching bases. Germline V CDR1 and CDR2: SGHAT, FQNNGV. V shed 5 bases and J shed 6 bases, with 18 bases lying between them. This CDR3 contains 15 residues. This CDR3 is CASSLAGAGVDTQYF. DNA of the CDR3: TGTGCCAGCAGCCTCGCAGGGGCTGGCGTCGATACGCAGTATTTT.

V usage is TRBV6-1 and J usage is TRBJ1-6; D call uncertain. The CDR3 runs to 15 residues. Germline lookup yields CDR1 MNHNS and CDR2 SASEGT. The V and J ends lost 2 bases and 10 bases respectively, with 15 bases between them. CDR3 protein: CASSETPQTLSPLHF. CDR3 bases: TGTGCCAGCAGTGAAACTCCACAGACCTTATCACCCCTCCACTTT.

The chain recombines TRBV6-5 with TRBJ2-6; D ambiguous. Trimming stripped 3 bases from V and 2 bases from J, with 5 bases between. Germline V lookup: CDR1 MNHEY, CDR2 SVGAGI. This CDR3 spans 14 amino acids. CDR3 nucleotide sequence: TGTGCCAGCAGTTATACGGCTGGGGCCAACGTCCTGACTTTC. This sequence encodes CASSYTAGANVLTF.

This clone was seen only a few times. The rearrangement joins TRBV5-5 to TRBJ2-1, with TRBD2 matching 9 bases. CDR3 length: 17 residues. Germline V gene sequence: CDR1 SGHKS, CDR2 YYEKEE (reference sequence). Germline trimming cut 1 base from V and 6 bases from J; bases unmatched to any gene: 11. Written as DNA, the CDR3 is TGTGCCAGCAGCTTGTTAGGCGGGGGGGCTAAGGTCAATGAGCAGTTCTTC. This codes for CASSLLGGGAKVNEQFF. Combining the CDR3 with reference TRBV5-5 and TRBJ2-1 gives the whole variable domain DAGVTQSPTHLIKTRGQQVTLRCSPISGHKSVSWYQQVLGQGPQFIFQYYEKEERGRGNFPDRFSARQFPNYSSELNVNALLLGDSALYLCASSLLGGGAKVNEQFFGPGTRLTVL.

The chain uses TRBV11-2 and TRBJ1-3, with D hard to call. CDR3 length: 18 amino acids. Trimming left V 2 bases short and J 0 bases short, with 17 bases between. Germline CDR1 is SGHAT and CDR2 is FQNNGV. CDR3 coding DNA: TGTGCCAGCAGCTTATCCCTAATTGTGGGGAGCTCTGGAAACACCATATATTTT. Its protein product is CASSLSLIVGSSGNTIYF.

This clone was detected only once. CDR3 region: CASSQGLTSGLYNEQFF. The CDR3 nucleotides are TGCGCCAGCAGCCAAGGGCTGACTAGCGGCCTCTACAATGAGCAGTTCTTC. The gene calls are TRBV4-1 and TRBJ2-1, with 9 positions matching TRBD2. V lost 1 base, J lost 3 bases, and 7 bases stayed unmatched. The CDR3 sequence is 17 residues long. In germline, CDR1 is MGHRA, CDR2 YSYEKL.

In this sample, this clone turned up a few times. This chain uses TRBV6-4 with TRBJ2-3; 10 positions match TRBD2. CDR3 length: 15 residues. Germline V gene sequence: CDR1 MRHNA, CDR2 SNTAGT. V shed 5 bases and J 4 bases; nucleotides not matched to a gene: 6. CDR3 in amino acids: CASSSSGGAPDTQYF. CDR3 sequence (DNA): TGTGCCAGCAGTTCCAGCGGGGGGGCCCCAGATACGCAGTATTTT.

The rearrangement joins TRBV14 to TRBJ1-6; a possible D gene is TRBD1 (6 bases). This CDR3 is built from 15 residues. Germline V gene sequence: CDR1 SGHDN, CDR2 FVKESK. V was trimmed by 1 base and J by 7 bases, leaving 11 bases between them. As DNA, the CDR3 is TGTGCCAGCAGCCAAGCCGGTAGGGGGAATTCACCCCTCCACTTT. Protein sequence: CASSQAGRGNSPLHF.

V usage is TRBV7-6 and J usage is TRBJ2-2, with 8 bases matching TRBD2. The ends lost 3 bases at V and 6 bases at J; junction bases unmatched: 3. The CDR3 is 14 residues long. Germline-derived CDR1 and CDR2 are SGHVS and FNYEAQ. The chain's CDR3 is CASSLSAGAGELFF. CDR3 nucleotides: TGTGCCAGCAGCTTGTCAGCGGGGGCCGGGGAGCTGTTTTTT.

This clone was picked up a small number of times. This sequence joins TRBV2 and TRBJ1-2; D is uncertain. The V and J ends lost 8 bases and 3 bases respectively, with 13 bases between them. The CDR3 runs 13 residues. The V gene's germline CDR1 is SNHLY and CDR2 FYNNEI. This CDR3 reads CASCMSRDYGYTF. The CDR3 nucleotides read TGTGCCAGCTGTATGTCCCGGGACTATGGCTACACCTTC. Complete variable domain (other parts from reference TRBV2 and TRBJ1-2): EPEVTQTPSHQVTQMGQEVILRCVPISNHLYFYWYRQILGQKVEFLVSFYNNEISEKSEIFDDQFSVERPDGSNFTLKIRSTKLEDSAMYFCASCMSRDYGYTFGSGTRLTVV.

The chain carries TRBV7-8 and TRBJ2-5; 8 bases are a match to TRBD1. The CDR3 covers 16 residues. The V gene's germline CDR1 is SGHVS and CDR2 FQNEAQ. V gave up 4 bases and J gave up 5 bases; unmatched junction bases: 12. CDR3 in amino acids: CASSSRDRPPGETQYF. CDR3 DNA sequence: TGTGCCAGCAGCTCCCGGGACAGGCCCCCTGGGGAGACCCAGTACTTC.

The V call is TRBV6-4, the J call TRBJ2-6; D call uncertain. Trimming shortened V by 2 bases and J by 0 bases, and 5 bases separated the two germline ends. The CDR3 contains 15 residues. CDR1 and CDR2 from the germline V gene are MRHNA and SNTAGT. CDR3 loop: CASSDTSSGANVLTF. CDR3 in DNA: TGTGCCAGCAGTGACACCAGCTCTGGGGCCAACGTCCTGACTTTC.

The gene calls are TRBV18 and TRBJ1-2, with TRBD1 identical over 11 bases. The germline V gene has CDR1 KGHSH and CDR2 LQKENI. The CDR3 consists of 16 residues. V lost 3 bases to trimming and J lost 4 bases; unmatched junction nucleotides: 7. CDR3 residues: CASSPEGQGVTYGYTF. The DNA for the CDR3 is TGTGCCAGCTCACCCGAGGGACAGGGGGTTACCTATGGCTACACCTTC.

This chain joins TRBV11-2 and TRBJ1-6, with D perhaps matching TRBD1 (5 bases). Germline lookup yields CDR1 SGHAT and CDR2 FQNNGV. The ends were cut back, 0 bases at V and 13 bases at J, with 10 bases in the middle. CDR3 size: 13 residues. CDR3 in amino acids: CASSLEGGAPLHF. In DNA form, the CDR3 reads TGTGCCAGCAGCTTAGAAGGTGGGGCGCCCCTCCACTTT.

This clone was recorded a few times. V and J are TRBV30 and TRBJ2-7; 9 bases map to TRBD2. The CDR3 totals 13 residues. Germline CDR1 and CDR2: GTSNPN and SVGIG (reference sequence). V was pared by 3 bases and J by 5 bases, with 5 bases of the junction left unmatched. The chain's CDR3 is CAWSGLAGNEQYF. CDR3 DNA sequence: TGTGCCTGGAGCGGTCTAGCGGGGAACGAGCAGTACTTC.

The rearrangement uses TRBV10-2 and TRBJ2-2; 11 bases map to TRBD2. The junction had 2 bases not matched to a gene; V was cut back by 5 bases and J by 0 bases. Germline V CDR1 and CDR2: WSHSY, SAAADI. The length of the CDR3 is 16 residues. The CDR3 region is CASSFSGGANTGELFF. In nucleotides, the CDR3 is TGCGCCAGCAGTTTTAGCGGGGGGGCGAACACCGGGGAGCTGTTTTTT.

This chain uses TRBV6-5 with TRBJ1-1; TRBD1 matches at 8 bases. The J segment lost 4 bases and the V segment lost 6 bases, leaving 4 bases of the junction unmatched. This CDR3 region has 13 residues. Per germline, CDR1 MNHEY and CDR2 SVGAGI. CDR3 sequence reads: CASSRQGSTEAFF. As DNA, the CDR3 is TGTGCCAGCAGCCGACAGGGGAGCACTGAAGCTTTCTTT.

This sequence joins TRBV6-1 and TRBJ2-2, with 7 bases matching TRBD1. The J segment lost 1 base and the V segment lost 1 base, leaving 0 bases of the junction unmatched. The CDR3 extends over 15 amino acids. The V gene's germline CDR1 is MNHNS and CDR2 SASEGT. CDR3 DNA sequence: TGTGCCAGCAGTGAAGGGACAGGGAACACCGGGGAGCTGTTTTTT. Translating it yields CASSEGTGNTGELFF.

The sample holds one count of this clone. The V and J genes are TRBV21-1 and TRBJ2-2; no check of the table's D call, TRBD1, against the DNA was made. TRBV21-1 is a listed pseudogene. This CDR3 comprises 16 residues. The CDR3, as DNA: TGTGCCAGCAGCCTCCTCGACAGGGCGAACACCGGGGAGCTGTTTTTT. It specifies CASSLLDRANTGELFF.

J is TRBJ1-1 and V is TRBV5-1; unclear D gene. The CDR3 covers 16 residues. Germline V gene sequence: CDR1 SGHRS, CDR2 YFSETQ. The V and J ends lost 1 base and 4 bases respectively, with 17 bases between them. DNA of the CDR3: TGCGCCAGCAGCTTGTTTGCAGGTGAAATCGGCACTGAAGCTTTCTTT. Protein product: CASSLFAGEIGTEAFF.

The gene calls are TRBV5-6 and TRBJ2-2, with D maybe TRBD2 (5 bases). Germline CDR1 SGHDT, CDR2 YYEEEE. The V end was cut by 1 base, the J end by 5 bases, with 9 bases between. The CDR3 loop spans 14 amino acids. The DNA of the CDR3 is TGTGCCAGCAGCTTGAGAGGGTTTACCGGGGAGCTGTTTTTT. It codes for CASSLRGFTGELFF.

This chain uses TRBV2 with TRBJ2-5; D might be TRBD1 (6 bases). Germline V lookup: CDR1 SNHLY, CDR2 FYNNEI. The CDR3 spans 11 residues. Trimming removed 7 bases from V and 5 bases from J, with 8 bases in between. CDR3 sequence (DNA): TGTGCCAGCACAGGGGAGGAGACCCAGTACTTC. This sequence encodes CASTGEETQYF. Combining the CDR3 with reference TRBV2 and TRBJ2-5 gives the whole variable domain EPEVTQTPSHQVTQMGQEVILRCVPISNHLYFYWYRQILGQKVEFLVSFYNNEISEKSEIFDDQFSVERPDGSNFTLKIRSTKLEDSAMYFCASTGEETQYFGPGTRLLVL.

This clone was counted a few times. The V and J genes are TRBV7-2 and TRBJ1-4; D is uncertain. This CDR3 spans 15 amino acids. Germline assignment: CDR1 SGHTA and CDR2 FQGNSA. With 3 bases removed from V and 3 bases from J, the gap between germline ends came to 11 bases. CDR3 coding DNA: TGTGCCAGCAGCTTGAACCCGGCGGCTAATGAAAAACTGTTTTTT. Translated, it gives CASSLNPAANEKLFF.

As concerns this clone: Other DNA variants within this sample encode the same CDR3. The rearrangement uses TRBV4-3 and TRBJ1-1; D ambiguous. V was clipped by 1 base and J by 11 bases, with 20 bases between them. The germline gives CDR1 LGHNA, CDR2 YSLEER. The CDR3 sequence is 15 residues long. The CDR3 bases are TGCGCCAGCAGCCAAGTTAATAGAGTTCCGGGGTGGGCTTTCTTT. As protein: CASSQVNRVPGWAFF.